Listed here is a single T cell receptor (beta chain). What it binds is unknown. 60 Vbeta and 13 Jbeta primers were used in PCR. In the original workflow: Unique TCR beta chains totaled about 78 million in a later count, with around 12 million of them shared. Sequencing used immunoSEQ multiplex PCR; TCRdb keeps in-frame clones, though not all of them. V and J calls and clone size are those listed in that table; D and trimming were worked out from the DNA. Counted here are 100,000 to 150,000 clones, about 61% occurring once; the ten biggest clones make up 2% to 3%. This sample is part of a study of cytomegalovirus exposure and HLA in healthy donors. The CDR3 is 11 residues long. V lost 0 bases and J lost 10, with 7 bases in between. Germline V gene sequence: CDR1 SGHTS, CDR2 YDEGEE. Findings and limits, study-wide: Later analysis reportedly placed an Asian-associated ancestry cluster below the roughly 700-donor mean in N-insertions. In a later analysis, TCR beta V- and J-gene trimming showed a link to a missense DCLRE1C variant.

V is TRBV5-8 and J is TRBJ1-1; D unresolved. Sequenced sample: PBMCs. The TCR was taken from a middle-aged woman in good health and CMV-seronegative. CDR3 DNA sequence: TGTGCCAGCAGCTTGGCCCCCGGAGCTTTCTTT. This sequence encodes CASSLAPGAFF. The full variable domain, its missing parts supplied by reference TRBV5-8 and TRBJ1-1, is EAGVTQSPTHLIKTRGQQATLRCSPISGHTSVYWYQQALGLGLQFLLWYDEGEERNRGNFPPRFSGRQFPNYSSELNVNALELEDSALYLCASSLAPGAFFGQGTRLTVV.